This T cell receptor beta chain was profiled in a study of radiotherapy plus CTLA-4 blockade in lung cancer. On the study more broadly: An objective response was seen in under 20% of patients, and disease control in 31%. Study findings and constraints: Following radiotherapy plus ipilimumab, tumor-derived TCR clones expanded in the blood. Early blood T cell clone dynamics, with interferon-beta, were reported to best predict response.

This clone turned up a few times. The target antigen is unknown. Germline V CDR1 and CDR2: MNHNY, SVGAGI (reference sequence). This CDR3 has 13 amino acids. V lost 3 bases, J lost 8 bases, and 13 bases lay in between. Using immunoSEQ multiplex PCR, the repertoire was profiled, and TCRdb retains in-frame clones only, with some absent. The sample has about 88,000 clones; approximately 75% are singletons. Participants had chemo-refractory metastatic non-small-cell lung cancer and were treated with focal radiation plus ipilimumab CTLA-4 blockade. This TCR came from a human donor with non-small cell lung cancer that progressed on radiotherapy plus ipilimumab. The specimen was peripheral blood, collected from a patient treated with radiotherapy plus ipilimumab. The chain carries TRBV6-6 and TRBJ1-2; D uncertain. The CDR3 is CASSYPGFEGYTF. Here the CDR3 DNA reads TGTGCCAGCAGTTATCCGGGATTCGAGGGCTACACCTTC.